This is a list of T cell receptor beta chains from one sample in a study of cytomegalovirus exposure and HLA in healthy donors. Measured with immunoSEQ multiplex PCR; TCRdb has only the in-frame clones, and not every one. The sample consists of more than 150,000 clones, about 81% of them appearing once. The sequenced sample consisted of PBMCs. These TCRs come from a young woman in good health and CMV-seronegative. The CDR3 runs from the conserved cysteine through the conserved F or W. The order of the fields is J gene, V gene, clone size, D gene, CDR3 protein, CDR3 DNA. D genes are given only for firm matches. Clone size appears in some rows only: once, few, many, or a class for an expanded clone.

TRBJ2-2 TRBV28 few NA CASSSGRVVTGELFF TGTGCCAGCAGTTCGGGAAGGGTGGTTACCGGGGAGCTGTTTTTT
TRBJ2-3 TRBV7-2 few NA CASRYRGGTSTDTQYF TGTGCCAGCAGGTATAGGGGCGGGACTAGCACAGATACGCAGTATTTT
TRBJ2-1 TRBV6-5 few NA CASTGAEGVTEQFF TGTGCCAGCACAGGGGCAGAGGGGGTCACTGAGCAGTTCTTC
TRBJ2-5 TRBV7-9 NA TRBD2 CASSLARSGGQETQYF TGTGCCAGCAGCTTAGCAAGAAGCGGGGGCCAAGAGACCCAGTACTTC
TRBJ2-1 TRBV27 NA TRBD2 CASSLRLAASNEQFF TGTGCCAGCAGTTTGAGACTAGCGGCTTCCAATGAGCAGTTCTTC
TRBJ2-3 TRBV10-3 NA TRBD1 CAISEGQGSDTQYF TGTGCCATCAGTGAAGGACAGGGCTCAGATACGCAGTATTTT
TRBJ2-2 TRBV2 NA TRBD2 CASSESGGGAAGELFF TGTGCCAGCAGTGAATCGGGCGGGGGGGCAGCCGGGGAGCTGTTTTTT
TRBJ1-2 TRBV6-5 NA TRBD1 CASSSHRGGGYTF TGTGCCAGCAGTTCACACAGGGGGGGTGGCTACACCTTC
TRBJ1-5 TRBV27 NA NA CASSSLPNQPQHF TGTGCCAGCAGTTCTCTACCCAATCAGCCCCAGCATTTT
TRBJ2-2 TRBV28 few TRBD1 CASSGTGNTGELFF TGTGCCAGCAGCGGGACAGGGAACACCGGGGAGCTGTTTTTT
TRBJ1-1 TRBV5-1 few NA CASSLVSGTEAFF TGCGCCAGCAGCTTGGTCTCAGGGACTGAAGCTTTCTTT
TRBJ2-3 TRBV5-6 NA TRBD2 CASSLRTSGISTDTQYF TGTGCCAGCAGCTTGCGAACTAGCGGGATCAGCACAGATACGCAGTATTTT
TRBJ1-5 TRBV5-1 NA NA CASSLAAGANQPQHF TGCGCCAGCAGCTTGGCCGCGGGGGCTAATCAGCCCCAGCATTTT
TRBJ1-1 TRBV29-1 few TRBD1 CSVETGWSTEAFF TGCAGCGTTGAGACAGGGTGGAGCACTGAAGCTTTCTTT
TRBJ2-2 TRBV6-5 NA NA CASSAIGRGTGELFF TGTGCCAGCAGTGCCATTGGCAGGGGCACCGGGGAGCTGTTTTTT
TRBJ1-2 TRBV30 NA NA CAWSVSVSLGLGGYTF TGTGCCTGGAGTGTATCAGTTTCATTGGGTCTAGGTGGCTACACCTTC
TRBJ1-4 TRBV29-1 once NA CSVAHRGAGEKLFF TGCAGCGTAGCACATCGGGGGGCTGGTGAAAAACTGTTTTTT
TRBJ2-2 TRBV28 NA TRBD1 CASRTPGGRRTGELFF TGTGCCAGCAGGACTCCAGGGGGCCGACGCACCGGGGAGCTGTTTTTT
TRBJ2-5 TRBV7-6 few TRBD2 CASSVLAGVPQETQYF TGTGCCAGCAGCGTACTAGCGGGGGTCCCGCAAGAGACCCAGTACTTC
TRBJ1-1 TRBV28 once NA CATTETENTEAFF TGTGCCACCACGGAGACAGAGAACACTGAAGCTTTCTTT
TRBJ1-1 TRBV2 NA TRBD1 CASSGDSTNTEAFF TGTGCCAGCAGTGGGGACAGCACGAACACTGAAGCTTTCTTT
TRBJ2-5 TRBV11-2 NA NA CASSLGLGDSETQYF TGTGCCAGCAGCTTAGGACTAGGGGATTCAGAGACCCAGTACTTC
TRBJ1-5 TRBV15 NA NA CATSRVVRGNQPQHF TGTGCCACCAGCAGAGTCGTGAGGGGGAATCAGCCCCAGCATTTT
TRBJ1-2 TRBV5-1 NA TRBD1 CASSWGDSDNYGYTF TGCGCCAGCAGCTGGGGGGACAGCGATAACTACGGCTACACCTTC
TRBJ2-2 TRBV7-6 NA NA CASSGLRGAPGELFF TGTGCCAGCAGCGGACTCAGGGGAGCCCCCGGGGAGCTGTTTTTT
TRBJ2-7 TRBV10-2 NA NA CASSREPDRPVAYEQYF TGCGCCAGCAGTCGAGAACCGGACAGACCGGTGGCCTACGAGCAGTACTTC
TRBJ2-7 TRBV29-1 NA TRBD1 CSVYGQGEQYF TGCAGCGTTTATGGACAGGGGGAGCAGTACTTC